Listed below are T cell receptor beta chains from one sample, sequenced in a study of blood T cell repertoires in COVID-19. The method was immunoSEQ multiplex PCR; TCRdb's version includes in-frame clones alone and lacks a portion of them. The data show 200,000 to 300,000 clones, about four fifths seen once. The sample taken for sequencing was peripheral blood. The receptors here all came from a man in his fifties or sixties with acute or convalescent COVID-19. Both conserved end residues are part of each CDR3. The order of the fields is D gene, V gene, J gene, clone size, CDR3 DNA, CDR3 protein. The D gene is left open where the match is weak. Not every row has a clone size; where given, it reads once, few, many or a size class.

D: -; V: TRBV3-1/TRBV3-2; J: TRBJ2-5; size: once; DNA: TGTGCCAGCAGCCTACAGAACCTTCAAGAGACCCAGTACTTC; CDR3: CASSLQNLQETQYF
D: -; V: TRBV18; J: TRBJ1-3; size: -; DNA: TGTGCCAGCTCACCAACTAGCGGCTCTGGAAACACCATATATTTT; CDR3: CASSPTSGSGNTIYF
D: -; V: TRBV19; J: TRBJ2-3; size: -; DNA: TGTGCCAGTAGTATTACAGGCCCCCCCAGAGATACGCAGTATTTT; CDR3: CASSITGPPRDTQYF
D: TRBD2; V: TRBV19; J: TRBJ2-3; size: -; DNA: TGTGCCAGTAGGCAACTAGCGGGGGGGCCTGGAGATACGCAGTATTTT; CDR3: CASRQLAGGPGDTQYF
D: -; V: TRBV7-8; J: TRBJ1-1; size: -; DNA: TGTGCCAGCAGCATCCATTGGGGGCGCCTTAACACTGAAGCTTTCTTT; CDR3: CASSIHWGRLNTEAFF
D: TRBD1; V: TRBV18; J: TRBJ1-1; size: -; DNA: TGTGCCAGCTCAACGACAGGGATGGACACTGAAGCTTTCTTT; CDR3: CASSTTGMDTEAFF
D: -; V: TRBV5-1; J: TRBJ2-7; size: -; DNA: TGCGCCAGCACCGACACGTTAGCCTACGAGCAGTACTTC; CDR3: CASTDTLAYEQYF
D: TRBD2; V: TRBV29-1; J: TRBJ2-1; size: -; DNA: TGCAGCGCCCGCCGGGCGGGAGCAGTCAATGAGCAGTTCTTC; CDR3: CSARRAGAVNEQFF
D: TRBD2; V: TRBV5-1; J: TRBJ2-5; size: -; DNA: TGCGCCAGCAGTATACCGACTAGCGCCCAGGGGGAGACCCAGTACTTC; CDR3: CASSIPTSAQGETQYF
D: -; V: TRBV14; J: TRBJ2-2; size: -; DNA: TGTGCCAGCAGCCCCGGAGGGGCCGGGGAGCTGTTTTTT; CDR3: CASSPGGAGELFF